This T cell receptor beta chain was retrieved from a study of post-analysis software for immune sequencing data. Study overall: Several disease courses (relapsing-remitting, secondary progressive and progressive-relapsing) of multiple sclerosis were included. Points from the study as a whole: Versus controls, multiple sclerosis patients showed significantly lower diversity (normalized Chao1). By F measure, samples from a shared preparation batch strongly co-clustered.

For this clonotype: Its antigen is as yet unknown.

Carried by the TCR beta cDNA libraries were unique molecular identifiers. Some 500,000 cDNA molecules were obtained per 1 to 10 million input T cells. From the PCR reads, TCRdb called clonotypes with MiXCR, one entry per CDR3 protein. The profile shows about 810,000 distinct CDR3 sequences, approximately 53% of them singletons. This sequence was found in a girl aged 5-17 years with multiple sclerosis. Sequenced input: blood.

CDR3 bases: TGTGCCAGCAACGTCGAAGGACAGGGGAACTATGGCTACACCTTC. Translated, it gives CASNVEGQGNYGYTF. This chain connects TRBV7-9 to TRBJ1-2, with 9 bases identical to TRBD1. V lost 7 bases, J lost 2 bases, and 8 bases stayed unmatched. The CDR3 is made up of 15 amino acids. The germline V gene encodes CDR1 SEHNR and CDR2 FQNEAQ (reference sequence).